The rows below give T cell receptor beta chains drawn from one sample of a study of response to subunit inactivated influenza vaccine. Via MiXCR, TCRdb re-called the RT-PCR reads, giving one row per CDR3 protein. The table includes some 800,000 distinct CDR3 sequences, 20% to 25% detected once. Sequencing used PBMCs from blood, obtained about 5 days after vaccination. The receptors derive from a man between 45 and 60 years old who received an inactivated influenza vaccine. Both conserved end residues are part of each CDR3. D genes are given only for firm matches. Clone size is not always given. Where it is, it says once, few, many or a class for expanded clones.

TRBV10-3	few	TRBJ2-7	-	CAIRGGVSLEQYF	TGTGCCATCAGAGGGGGGGTCTCTCTCGAGCAGTACTTC
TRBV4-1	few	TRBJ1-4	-	CASSQGFGWEKLFF	TGCGCCAGCAGCCAAGGATTCGGCTGGGAAAAACTGTTTTTT
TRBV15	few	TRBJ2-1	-	CATSADQVRHNEQFF	TGTGCCACCTCAGCAGATCAGGTTCGGCACAATGAGCAGTTCTTC
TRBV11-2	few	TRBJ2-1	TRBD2	CASSTQGGLLAGRNEQFF	TGTGCCAGCAGCACCCAGGGGGGACTACTAGCGGGACGCAATGAGCAGTTCTTC
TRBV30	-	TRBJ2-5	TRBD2	CAWYRPGGQETQYF	TGTGCCTGGTACCGCCCGGGAGGGCAGGAGACCCAGTACTTC
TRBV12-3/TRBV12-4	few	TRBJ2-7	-	CASSLVEDGAYEQYF	TGTGCCAGCAGTTTGGTTGAGGACGGGGCCTACGAGCAGTACTTC
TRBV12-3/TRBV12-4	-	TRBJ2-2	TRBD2	CASSPSRGRAGELFF	TGTGCCAGCAGTCCATCACGGGGGAGGGCGGGGGAGCTGTTTTTT
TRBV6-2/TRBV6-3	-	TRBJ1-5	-	CASSAAGTFQPQHF	TGTGCCAGCAGTGCCGCGGGGACCTTTCAGCCCCAGCATTTT
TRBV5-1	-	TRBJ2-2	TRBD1	CASSSTGTDFTGELFF	TGCGCCAGCAGTTCGACCGGGACAGACTTCACCGGGGAGCTGTTTTTT
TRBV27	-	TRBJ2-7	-	CASSFTTGVYEQYF	TGTGCCAGCAGTTTCACGACGGGAGTCTACGAGCAGTACTTC